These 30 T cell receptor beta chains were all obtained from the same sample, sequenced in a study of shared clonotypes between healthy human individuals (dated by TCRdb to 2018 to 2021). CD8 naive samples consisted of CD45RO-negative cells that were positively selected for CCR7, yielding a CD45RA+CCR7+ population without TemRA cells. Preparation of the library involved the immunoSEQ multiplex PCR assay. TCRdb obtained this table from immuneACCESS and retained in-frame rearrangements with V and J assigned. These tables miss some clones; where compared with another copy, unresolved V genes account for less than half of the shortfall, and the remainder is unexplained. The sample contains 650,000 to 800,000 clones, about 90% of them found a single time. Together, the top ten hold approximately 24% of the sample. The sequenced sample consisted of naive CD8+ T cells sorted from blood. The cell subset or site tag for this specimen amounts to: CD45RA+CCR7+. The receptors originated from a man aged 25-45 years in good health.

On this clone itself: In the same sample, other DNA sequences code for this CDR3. The CDR3 DNA sequence: TGTGCCAGCAGTTTGGGGGGTGGCTACACCTTC. Translated, it gives CASSLGGGYTF. J is TRBJ1-2 and V is TRBV28; perhaps TRBD1 as D (5 bases). The CDR3 is 11 amino acids. The V end lost 3 bases, the J end lost 7 bases, and 6 bases lay between the germline ends. CDR1 and CDR2 from the germline V gene are MDHEN and SYDVKM.

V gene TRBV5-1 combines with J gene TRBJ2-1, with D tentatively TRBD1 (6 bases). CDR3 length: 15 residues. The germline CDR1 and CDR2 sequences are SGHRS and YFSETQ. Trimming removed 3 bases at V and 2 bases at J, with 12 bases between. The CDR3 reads CASSSGDWPYNEQFF. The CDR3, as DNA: TGCGCCAGCAGCTCAGGGGATTGGCCCTACAATGAGCAGTTCTTC.

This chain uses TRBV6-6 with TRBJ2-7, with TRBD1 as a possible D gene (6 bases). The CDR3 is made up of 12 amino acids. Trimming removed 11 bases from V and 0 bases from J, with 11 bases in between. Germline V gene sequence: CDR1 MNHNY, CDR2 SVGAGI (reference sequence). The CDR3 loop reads CAARGGSYEQYF. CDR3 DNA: TGTGCCGCAAGAGGGGGCTCCTACGAGCAGTACTTC.

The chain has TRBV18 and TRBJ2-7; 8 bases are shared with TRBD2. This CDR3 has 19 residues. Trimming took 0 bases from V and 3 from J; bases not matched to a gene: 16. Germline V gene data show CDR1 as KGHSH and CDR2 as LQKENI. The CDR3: CASSPPRGVAGGMNYEQYF. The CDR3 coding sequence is TGTGCCAGCTCACCACCTCGGGGTGTCGCGGGAGGAATGAACTACGAGCAGTACTTC.

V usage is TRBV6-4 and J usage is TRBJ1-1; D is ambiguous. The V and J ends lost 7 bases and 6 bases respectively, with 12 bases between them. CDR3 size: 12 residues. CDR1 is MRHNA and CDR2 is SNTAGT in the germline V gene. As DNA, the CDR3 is TGTGCCAGCACTGGGGATCTCGCTGAAGCTTTCTTT. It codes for CASTGDLAEAFF.

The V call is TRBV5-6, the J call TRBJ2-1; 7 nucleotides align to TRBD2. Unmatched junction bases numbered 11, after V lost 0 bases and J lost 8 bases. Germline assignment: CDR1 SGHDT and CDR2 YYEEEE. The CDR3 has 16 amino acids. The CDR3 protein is CASSLGGGSVYHEQFF. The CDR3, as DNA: TGTGCCAGCAGCTTGGGTGGCGGGAGCGTTTACCATGAGCAGTTCTTC.

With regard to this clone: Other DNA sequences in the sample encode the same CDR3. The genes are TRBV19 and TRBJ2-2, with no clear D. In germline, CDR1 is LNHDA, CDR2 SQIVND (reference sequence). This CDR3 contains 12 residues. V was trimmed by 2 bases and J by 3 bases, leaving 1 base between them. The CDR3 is CASSIYTGELFF. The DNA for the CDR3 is TGTGCCAGTAGTATATACACCGGGGAGCTGTTTTTT.

The CDR3 spells CASSLSSGSGYNEQFF. In nucleotides, the CDR3 is TGTGCCAGCAGCTTATCTAGCGGGAGCGGATACAATGAGCAGTTCTTC. The rearrangement uses TRBV5-6 and TRBJ2-1; 10 nucleotides agree with TRBD2. The germline V gene encodes CDR1 SGHDT and CDR2 YYEEEE. V shed 2 bases and J 4 bases; nucleotides not matched to a gene: 6. The CDR3 sequence is 16 residues long.

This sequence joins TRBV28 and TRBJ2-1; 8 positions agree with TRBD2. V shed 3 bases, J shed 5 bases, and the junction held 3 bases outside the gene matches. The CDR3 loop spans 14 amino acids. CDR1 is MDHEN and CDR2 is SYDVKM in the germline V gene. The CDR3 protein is CASSLGLGDNEQFF. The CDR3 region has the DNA TGTGCCAGCAGTTTGGGACTAGGAGACAATGAGCAGTTCTTC.

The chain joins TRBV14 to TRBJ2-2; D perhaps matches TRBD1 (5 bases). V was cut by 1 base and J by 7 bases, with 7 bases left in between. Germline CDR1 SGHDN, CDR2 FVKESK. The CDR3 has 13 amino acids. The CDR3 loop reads CASSQAGIGELFF. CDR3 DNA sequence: TGTGCCAGCAGCCAAGCAGGGATCGGGGAGCTGTTTTTT. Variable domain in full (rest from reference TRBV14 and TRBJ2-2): EAGVTQFPSHSVIEKGQTVTLRCDPISGHDNLYWYRRVMGKEIKFLLHFVKESKQDESGMPNNRFLAERTGGTYSTLKVQPAELEDSGVYFCASSQAGIGELFFGEGSRLTVL.

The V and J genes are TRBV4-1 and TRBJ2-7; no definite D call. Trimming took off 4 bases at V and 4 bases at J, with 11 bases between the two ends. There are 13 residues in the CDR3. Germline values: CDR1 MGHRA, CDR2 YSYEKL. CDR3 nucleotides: TGCGCCAGCAGCCCCGGTTGGGATTACGAGCAGTACTTC. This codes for CASSPGWDYEQYF.

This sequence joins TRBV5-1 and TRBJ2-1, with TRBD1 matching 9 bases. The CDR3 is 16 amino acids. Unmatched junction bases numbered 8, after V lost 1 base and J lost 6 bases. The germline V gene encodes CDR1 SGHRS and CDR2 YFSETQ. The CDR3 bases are TGCGCCAGCAGCTTGAATGGACAGGGGACACTCAATGAGCAGTTCTTC. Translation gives CASSLNGQGTLNEQFF.

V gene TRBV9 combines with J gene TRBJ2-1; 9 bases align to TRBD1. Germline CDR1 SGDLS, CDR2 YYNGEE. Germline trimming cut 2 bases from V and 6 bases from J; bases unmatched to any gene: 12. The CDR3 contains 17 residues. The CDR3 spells CASSVYTGTGRVNEQFF. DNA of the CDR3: TGTGCCAGCAGCGTGTACACCGGGACAGGGAGGGTCAATGAGCAGTTCTTC.

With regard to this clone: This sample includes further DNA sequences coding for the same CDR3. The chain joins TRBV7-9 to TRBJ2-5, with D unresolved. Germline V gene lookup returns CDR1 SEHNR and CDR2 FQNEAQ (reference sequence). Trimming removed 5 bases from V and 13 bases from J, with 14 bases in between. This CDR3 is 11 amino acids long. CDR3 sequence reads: CASSRDGPWYF. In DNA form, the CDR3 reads TGTGCCAGCAGCCGAGACGGACCATGGTACTTC.

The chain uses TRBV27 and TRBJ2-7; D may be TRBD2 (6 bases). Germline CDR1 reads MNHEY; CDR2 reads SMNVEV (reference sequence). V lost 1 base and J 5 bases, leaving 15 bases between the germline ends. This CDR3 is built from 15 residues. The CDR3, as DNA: TGTGCCAGCAGTTTATTAGGACGCGGGACCGACGAGCAGTACTTC. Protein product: CASSLLGRGTDEQYF.

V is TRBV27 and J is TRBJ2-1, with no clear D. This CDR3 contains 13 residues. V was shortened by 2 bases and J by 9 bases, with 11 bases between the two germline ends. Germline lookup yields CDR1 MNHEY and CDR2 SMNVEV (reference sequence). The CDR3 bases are TGTGCCAGCAGTTTAGGACCTTGGGGTGAGCAGTTCTTC. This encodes CASSLGPWGEQFF.

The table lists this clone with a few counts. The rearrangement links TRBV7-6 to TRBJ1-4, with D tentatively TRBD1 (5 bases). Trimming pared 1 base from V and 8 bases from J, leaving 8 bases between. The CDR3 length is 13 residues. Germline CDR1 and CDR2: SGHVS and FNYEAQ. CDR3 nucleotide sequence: TGTGCCAGCAGCTTAGGAGGGGACGAAAAACTGTTTTTT. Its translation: CASSLGGDEKLFF.

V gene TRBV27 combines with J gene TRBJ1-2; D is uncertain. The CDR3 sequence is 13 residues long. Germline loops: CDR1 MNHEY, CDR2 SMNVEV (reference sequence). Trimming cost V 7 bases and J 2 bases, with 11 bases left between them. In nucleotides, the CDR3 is TGTGCCAGCACGACCGCCGGAAACTATGGCTACACCTTC. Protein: CASTTAGNYGYTF.

CDR3 coding DNA: TGTGCCAGCAGTGCGACTAGCGGGACTTACAATGAGCAGTTCTTC. Its translation: CASSATSGTYNEQFF. This chain links TRBV27 with TRBJ2-1; 11 nucleotides agree with TRBD2. With 5 bases clipped from V and 4 bases from J, the junction kept 4 bases outside the gene matches. This CDR3 is built from 15 residues. The germline gives CDR1 MNHEY, CDR2 SMNVEV (reference sequence).

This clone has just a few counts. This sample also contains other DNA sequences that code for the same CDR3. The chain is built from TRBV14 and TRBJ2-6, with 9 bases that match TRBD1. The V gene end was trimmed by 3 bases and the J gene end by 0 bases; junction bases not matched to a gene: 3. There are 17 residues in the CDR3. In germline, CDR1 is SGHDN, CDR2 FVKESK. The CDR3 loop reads CASSQGQGNSGANVLTF. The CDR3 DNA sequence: TGTGCCAGCAGCCAGGGACAGGGAAACTCTGGGGCCAACGTCCTGACTTTC.

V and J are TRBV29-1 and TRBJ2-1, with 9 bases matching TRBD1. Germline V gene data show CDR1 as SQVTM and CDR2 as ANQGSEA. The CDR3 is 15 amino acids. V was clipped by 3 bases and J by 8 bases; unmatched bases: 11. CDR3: CSVDRGQGLNYEQFF. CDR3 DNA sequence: TGCAGCGTTGACCGGGGACAGGGTTTGAACTATGAGCAGTTCTTC.

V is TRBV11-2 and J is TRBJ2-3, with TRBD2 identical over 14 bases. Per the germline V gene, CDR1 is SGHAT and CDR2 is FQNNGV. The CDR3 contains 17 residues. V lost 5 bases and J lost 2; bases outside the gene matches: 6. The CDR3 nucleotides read TGTGCCAGCAGCCCGACTAGCGGGAGGGCCCTCACAGATACGCAGTATTTT. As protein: CASSPTSGRALTDTQYF.

The CDR3 coding sequence is TGTGCCAGCAGCTCCCCCGACCGACCCTCGGGACCAGGGAGAGAGACCCAGTACTTC. Translation: CASSSPDRPSGPGRETQYF. V and J are TRBV7-3 and TRBJ2-5, with D possibly being TRBD1 or TRBD2 (5 bases each). The CDR3 totals 19 residues. CDR1 and CDR2 from the germline V gene are SGHTA and FQGTGA. Trimming cost V 4 bases and J 4 bases, with 28 bases left between them.

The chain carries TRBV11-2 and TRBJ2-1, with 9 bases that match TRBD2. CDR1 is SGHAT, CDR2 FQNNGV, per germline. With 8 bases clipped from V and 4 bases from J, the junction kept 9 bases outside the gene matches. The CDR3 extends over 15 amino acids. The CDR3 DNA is TGTGCCAGCCACGAGCGGGAGGTACTTTACAATGAGCAGTTCTTC. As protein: CASHEREVLYNEQFF.

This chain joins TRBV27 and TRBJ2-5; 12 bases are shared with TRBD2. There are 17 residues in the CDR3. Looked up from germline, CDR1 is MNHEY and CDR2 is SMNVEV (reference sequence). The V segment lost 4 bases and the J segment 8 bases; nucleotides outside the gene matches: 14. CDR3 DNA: TGTGCCAGCAGTTCTTGGACTAGCGGGAACGTGATGGGTACCCAGTACTTC. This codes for CASSSWTSGNVMGTQYF.

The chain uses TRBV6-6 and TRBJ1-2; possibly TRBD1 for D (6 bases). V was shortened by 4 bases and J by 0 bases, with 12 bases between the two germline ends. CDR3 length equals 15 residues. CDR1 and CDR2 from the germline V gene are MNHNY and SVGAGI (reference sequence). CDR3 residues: CASSSRTDPNYGYTF. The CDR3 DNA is TGTGCCAGCAGTTCCCGGACAGACCCTAACTATGGCTACACCTTC.

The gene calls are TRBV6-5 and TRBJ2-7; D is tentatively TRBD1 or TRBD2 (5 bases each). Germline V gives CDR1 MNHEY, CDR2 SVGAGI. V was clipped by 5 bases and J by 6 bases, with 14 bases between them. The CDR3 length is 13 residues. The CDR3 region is CASSPGPTAEQYF. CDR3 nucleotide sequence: TGTGCCAGCAGTCCGGGACCCACGGCCGAGCAGTACTTC.

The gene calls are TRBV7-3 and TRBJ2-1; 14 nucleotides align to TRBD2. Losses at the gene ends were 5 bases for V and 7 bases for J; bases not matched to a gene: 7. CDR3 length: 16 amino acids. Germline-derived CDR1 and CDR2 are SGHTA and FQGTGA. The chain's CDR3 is CASSLGTSGGTNEQFF. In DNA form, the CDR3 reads TGTGCCAGCAGCCTCGGGACTAGCGGGGGTACAAATGAGCAGTTCTTC.

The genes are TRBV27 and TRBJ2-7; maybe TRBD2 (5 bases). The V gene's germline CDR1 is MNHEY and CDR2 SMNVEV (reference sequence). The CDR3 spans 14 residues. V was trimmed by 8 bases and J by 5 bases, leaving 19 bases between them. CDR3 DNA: TGTGCCAGCGCTTTTGGGAGAAGTAGGGACGAGCAGTACTTC. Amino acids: CASAFGRSRDEQYF.

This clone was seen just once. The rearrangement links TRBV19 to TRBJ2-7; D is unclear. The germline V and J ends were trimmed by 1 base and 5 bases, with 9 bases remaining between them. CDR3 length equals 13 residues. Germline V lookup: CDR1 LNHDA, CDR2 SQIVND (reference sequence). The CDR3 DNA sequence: TGTGCCAGTAGTATAGGAGTATTCAACGAGCAGTACTTC. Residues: CASSIGVFNEQYF.